Reported below is one T cell receptor (beta chain). This sample was included in a study of early stage breast cancer tumors. The germline V and J ends were trimmed by 0 bases and 8 bases, with 2 bases remaining between them. The CDR3 has 11 residues. Per germline, CDR1 DFQATT and CDR2 SNEGSKA (reference sequence). Sequencing used immunoSEQ multiplex PCR; TCRdb keeps in-frame clones, though not all of them. The table has some 72,000 clones, 79% seen once. The specimen was blood. This TCR was sampled from a person between 55 and 69 years old with breast cancer. V usage is TRBV20-1 and J usage is TRBJ1-6; D is unclear. In nucleotides, the CDR3 is TGCAGTGCTAGAGATGATTCACCCCTCCACTTT. Translation gives CSARDDSPLHF.